In its sample, the clone carrying this TCR beta chain was seen many times. What it binds is unknown. All patients reached thyroid surgery having received no treatment beforehand. The source of the sample is a study of metastatic and nonmetastatic thyroid tumors. Study background: Patients with malignant and benign thyroid disease provided blood and tumor or nodule tissue, whose repertoires were compared. Study-wide findings and caveats: In blood and tumor, TCR beta diversity was reportedly significantly higher in malignant thyroid tumors than in benign nodules.

In the original workflow: CDR3 was compared across clinicopathological groups, and the resulting differences were used to build a distant-metastasis classifier for papillary thyroid cancer. TCRdb recomputed clones from the PCR reads via MiXCR. TCRdb's processing, not the study's, gives the V and J calls here. The sample yields approximately 15,000 clones, less than 15% seen once. In germline, CDR1 is KGHSH, CDR2 LQKENI. This CDR3 has 14 amino acids. The germline V and J ends were trimmed by 2 bases and 3 bases, with 8 bases remaining between them. This rearrangement joins TRBV18 to TRBJ2-1; D call uncertain. The material sequenced was blood. This receptor was obtained from a female donor with papillary thyroid cancer or a benign thyroid nodule (not recorded which). Some clones in this sample may be carry-over from other donors' samples. CDR3 nucleotides: TGTGCCAGCTCACCAGAACTACTCTACAATGAGCAGTTCTTC. Its translation: CASSPELLYNEQFF.